These 25 T cell receptor beta chains share one sample of origin, sequenced in a study of blood T cell repertoires in COVID-19. Sequencing used immunoSEQ multiplex PCR; TCRdb keeps in-frame clones, though not all of them. The sample lists 150,000 to 200,000 clones, around 80% occurring once. Specimen: peripheral blood. Receptors originate from a woman between 70 and 85 years old with COVID-19, enrolled during active disease.

The V gene is TRBV19, the J gene TRBJ1-6; unclear D gene. Trimming left V 0 bases short and J 14 bases short, with 14 bases between. This CDR3 comprises 14 residues. Germline-derived CDR1 and CDR2 are LNHDA and SQIVND (reference sequence). As DNA, the CDR3 is TGTGCCAGTAGTATAGATGGCTCTAGTACTACCCTCCACTTT. It is translated as CASSIDGSSTTLHF.

The V gene is TRBV27, the J gene TRBJ2-2, with D unresolved. The V gene's germline CDR1 is MNHEY and CDR2 SMNVEV (reference sequence). Trimming shortened V by 6 bases and J by 0 bases, and 8 bases separated the two germline ends. CDR3 size: 14 residues. Written as DNA, the CDR3 is TGTGCCAGCAGGCCGAACTCGAACACCGGGGAGCTGTTTTTT. Protein: CASRPNSNTGELFF.

The CDR3: CASEPGHLNTEAFF. CDR3 DNA sequence: TGTGCCAGCGAACCGGGACATCTGAACACTGAAGCTTTCTTT. The J gene is TRBJ1-1, the V gene TRBV5-5; maybe TRBD1 (6 bases). The V end lost 7 bases, the J end lost 0 bases, and 13 bases lay between the germline ends. CDR3 length: 14 residues. Per the germline V gene, CDR1 is SGHKS and CDR2 is YYEKEE (reference sequence). The full variable domain, its missing parts supplied by reference TRBV5-5 and TRBJ1-1, is DAGVTQSPTHLIKTRGQQVTLRCSPISGHKSVSWYQQVLGQGPQFIFQYYEKEERGRGNFPDRFSARQFPNYSSELNVNALLLGDSALYLCASEPGHLNTEAFFGQGTRLTVV.

The chain links TRBV5-1 to TRBJ2-1; 15 bases are a match to TRBD2. This CDR3 region has 15 residues. Germline CDR1 is SGHRS and CDR2 is YFSETQ. V lost 0 bases, J lost 14 bases, and 6 bases stayed unmatched. The CDR3 protein is CASSLDGLAGGQEFF. For the CDR3, the DNA is TGCGCCAGCAGCTTGGACGGACTAGCGGGGGGGCAGGAGTTCTTC.

This chain connects TRBV27 to TRBJ1-2; tentatively, D is TRBD1 (6 bases). In germline, CDR1 is MNHEY, CDR2 SMNVEV (reference sequence). V was shortened by 1 base and J by 2 bases, with 8 bases between the two germline ends. This CDR3 contains 14 residues. CDR3 region: CASSLFQGNYGYTF. The CDR3 coding sequence is TGTGCCAGCAGTTTATTTCAGGGGAACTATGGCTACACCTTC.

This clone was counted between two and nine times. V is TRBV18 and J is TRBJ1-3, with D possibly matching TRBD1 (6 bases). Germline V gene lookup returns CDR1 KGHSH and CDR2 LQKENI. The CDR3 has 17 residues. V was pared by 0 bases and J by 0 bases, with 12 bases between. DNA for the CDR3: TGTGCCAGCTCACCACCGGTGACAGGCAACTCTGGAAACACCATATATTTT. It encodes CASSPPVTGNSGNTIYF. The whole variable domain, filled in from reference TRBV18 and TRBJ1-3, reads NAGVMQNPRHLVRRRGQEARLRCSPMKGHSHVYWYRQLPEEGLKFMVYLQKENIIDESGMPKERFSAEFPKEGPSILRIQQVVRGDSAAYFCASSPPVTGNSGNTIYFGEGSWLTVV.

The chain joins TRBV15 to TRBJ2-1; perhaps TRBD1 as D (5 bases). There are 13 residues in the CDR3. Trimming took 1 base from V and 8 from J, leaving 9 bases between them. Germline CDR1 and CDR2: LNHNV and YYDKDF (reference sequence). This chain's CDR3 is CATSRGRVDEQFF. The CDR3 DNA reads TGTGCCACCAGCAGAGGCAGGGTTGATGAGCAGTTCTTC.

The V call is TRBV5-6, the J call TRBJ2-1; TRBD1 is a possible D gene (5 bases). The CDR3 runs 16 residues. Germline V CDR1 and CDR2: SGHDT, YYEEEE. Trimming shortened V by 0 bases and J by 4 bases, and 14 bases separated the two germline ends. DNA of the CDR3: TGTGCCAGCAGCTTGGTTCAGGGCGCTTCATACAATGAGCAGTTCTTC. Its protein is CASSLVQGASYNEQFF.

The V gene is TRBV5-1, the J gene TRBJ2-5, with 7 nucleotides matching TRBD2. The CDR3 loop spans 15 amino acids. V shed 3 bases, J shed 3 bases, and the junction held 8 bases outside the gene matches. The germline CDR1 and CDR2 sequences are SGHRS and YFSETQ. Written as DNA, the CDR3 is TGCGCCAGCAGCTCAGGGCAGGCGGGGGAAGAGACCCAGTACTTC. It translates to CASSSGQAGEETQYF.

The chain is built from TRBV7-3 and TRBJ2-1; a weak D match, TRBD2 (7 bases). V lost 2 bases, J lost 5 bases, and 16 bases lay in between. Germline assignment: CDR1 SGHTA and CDR2 FQGTGA. The CDR3 runs to 16 residues. This CDR3 reads CASSLVGGPTNNEQFF. CDR3 DNA: TGTGCCAGCAGCTTAGTCGGGGGGCCTACTAACAATGAGCAGTTCTTC.

The chain recombines TRBV7-2 with TRBJ2-1; 10 bases line up with TRBD2. Germline CDR1 is SGHTA and CDR2 is FQGNSA. V shed 5 bases, J shed 8 bases, and the junction held 12 bases outside the gene matches. CDR3 length equals 16 residues. The CDR3 protein is CASSGTSAPRGDEQFF. Written as DNA, the CDR3 is TGTGCCAGCAGCGGGACTAGCGCTCCGAGGGGGGATGAGCAGTTCTTC.

This CDR3 reads CASSFPPPGSGANVLTF. CDR3 nucleotide sequence: TGTGCCAGCAGTTTTCCGCCTCCGGGTTCTGGGGCCAACGTCCTGACTTTC. The chain couples TRBV28 to TRBJ2-6; no firm D call. CDR1 and CDR2 from the germline V gene are MDHEN and SYDVKM. The ends were cut back, 3 bases at V and 1 base at J, with 13 bases in the middle. The CDR3 consists of 17 residues.

The chain links TRBV2 to TRBJ1-1, with D possibly being TRBD1 (6 bases). The CDR3 consists of 12 residues. V gave up 6 bases and J gave up 10 bases, with 15 bases separating them. Germline lookup yields CDR1 SNHLY and CDR2 FYNNEI. Written as DNA, the CDR3 is TGTGCCAGCAGGATAACGGACAGTTCAGCTTTCTTT. Its translation: CASRITDSSAFF.

The rearrangement joins TRBV7-9 to TRBJ1-2; TRBD1 aligns across 8 bases. Losses at the gene ends were 3 bases for V and 7 bases for J; bases not matched to a gene: 10. CDR1 is SEHNR, CDR2 FQNEAQ, per germline (reference sequence). The CDR3 has 15 residues. CDR3 nucleotide sequence: TGTGCCAGCAGCTTCGGAGACAGGGGCAGGAGTGGCTACACCTTC. It translates to CASSFGDRGRSGYTF.

The genes are TRBV6-5 and TRBJ1-6; 8 bases are shared with TRBD1. CDR1 and CDR2 (germline): MNHEY, SVGAGI. J lost 6 bases, V lost 4 bases, and 5 bases had no gene match. The CDR3 has 15 residues. CDR3 loop: CASSSPGQGNSPLHF. The CDR3 nucleotides are TGTGCCAGCAGTTCACCCGGACAGGGTAATTCACCCCTCCACTTT.

V is TRBV5-1 and J is TRBJ1-4; 12 bases agree with TRBD1. CDR1 SGHRS and CDR2 YFSETQ come from the germline V gene. The CDR3 spans 14 residues. V lost 7 bases to trimming and J lost 8 bases; unmatched junction nucleotides: 6. The CDR3 DNA reads TGCGCCAGCCATCGGGGACAGGGGGCGGAAAAACTGTTTTTT. This translates into CASHRGQGAEKLFF. Filled out from reference TRBV5-1 and TRBJ1-4, the complete variable domain reads KAGVTQTPRYLIKTRGQQVTLSCSPISGHRSVSWYQQTPGQGLQFLFEYFSETQRNKGNFPGRFSGRQFSNSRSEMNVSTLELGDSALYLCASHRGQGAEKLFFGSGTQLSVL.

CDR3 loop: CASRPGGRNNSPLHF. In DNA form, the CDR3 reads TGTGCCAGCAGGCCCGGGGGGAGAAATAATTCACCCCTCCACTTT. The chain couples TRBV6-5 to TRBJ1-6; maybe TRBD1 (5 bases). The CDR3 loop spans 15 amino acids. Germline V lookup: CDR1 MNHEY, CDR2 SVGAGI. V was clipped by 6 bases and J by 5 bases, with 14 bases between them.

The J gene is TRBJ1-6, the V gene TRBV19; a weak D match, TRBD1 (5 bases). Germline V gene lookup returns CDR1 LNHDA and CDR2 SQIVND (reference sequence). The V end was cut by 3 bases, the J end by 8 bases, with 11 bases between. This CDR3 has 14 amino acids. This CDR3 reads CASSIRGGDSPLHF. DNA of the CDR3: TGTGCCAGTAGTATCCGGGGAGGGGATTCACCCCTCCACTTT. The variable domain in full, completed from reference TRBV19 and TRBJ1-6, reads DGGITQSPKYLFRKEGQNVTLSCEQNLNHDAMYWYRQDPGQGLRLIYYSQIVNDFQKGDIAEGYSVSREKKESFPLTVTSAQKNPTAFYLCASSIRGGDSPLHFGNGTRLTVT.

The chain combines TRBV19 with TRBJ1-1; the D gene is possibly TRBD1 (5 bases). Germline V gene sequence: CDR1 LNHDA, CDR2 SQIVND (reference sequence). Trimming removed 7 bases from V and 8 bases from J, with 11 bases in between. The CDR3 loop spans 11 amino acids. The CDR3 region has the DNA TGTGCCAGTACCCGGGGGGGGGAAGCTTTCTTT. It yields the protein CASTRGGEAFF.

The chain is built from TRBV29-1 and TRBJ1-1; 9 nucleotides match TRBD1. This CDR3 contains 14 residues. The trim removed 5 bases at V and 6 bases at J, leaving 10 bases unmatched. Germline V gene data show CDR1 as SQVTM and CDR2 as ANQGSEA. Here the CDR3 DNA reads TGCAGCGTTTCAGAGTCACAGGGGGCACCTGAAGCTTTCTTT. Its protein product is CSVSESQGAPEAFF.

This clone was seen only once. J is TRBJ1-1 and V is TRBV4-1; D not resolved. Trimming cost V 0 bases and J 1 base, with 9 bases left between them. The germline V gene encodes CDR1 MGHRA and CDR2 YSYEKL. The CDR3 runs 15 residues. CDR3 amino acids: CASSQDGGENTEAFF. CDR3 bases: TGCGCCAGCAGCCAAGATGGCGGGGAGAACACTGAAGCTTTCTTT.

The rearrangement links TRBV4-1 to TRBJ1-2; D perhaps matches TRBD1 (6 bases). Germline V gene data show CDR1 as MGHRA and CDR2 as YSYEKL. This CDR3 spans 15 amino acids. The V gene lost 3 bases and the J gene lost 5 bases, with 16 bases spanning the gap. CDR3 nucleotide sequence: TGCGCCAGCAGCCACCTTACAGGGAATCAATATGGCTACACCTTC. It is translated as CASSHLTGNQYGYTF.

The rearrangement uses TRBV11-2 and TRBJ1-6; 9 nucleotides align to TRBD1. Germline V CDR1 and CDR2: SGHAT, FQNNGV. The V segment lost 3 bases and the J segment 7 bases; nucleotides outside the gene matches: 1. The CDR3 is 14 amino acids. CDR3 nucleotide sequence: TGTGCCAGCAGCTTCGGACAGGGGAATTCACCCCTCCACTTT. Translating gives CASSFGQGNSPLHF. Full variable domain (remainder filled in from reference TRBV11-2 and TRBJ1-6): EAGVAQSPRYKIIEKRQSVAFWCNPISGHATLYWYQQILGQGPKLLIQFQNNGVVDDSQLPKDRFSAERLKGVDSTLKIQPAKLEDSAVYLCASSFGQGNSPLHFGNGTRLTVT.

This chain uses TRBV13 with TRBJ1-1; D is possibly TRBD1 (6 bases). In germline, CDR1 is PRHDT, CDR2 FYEKMQ (reference sequence). Trimming stripped 6 bases from V and 3 bases from J, with 14 bases between. The length of the CDR3 is 14 residues. The CDR3 nucleotides read TGTGCCAGCAGGTTGAGGGGACATGACACTGAAGCTTTCTTT. It translates to CASRLRGHDTEAFF.

The J gene is TRBJ2-7, the V gene TRBV6-1; the D is unclear. V gave up 0 bases and J gave up 3 bases, with 6 bases separating them. This CDR3 is 13 amino acids long. Germline V gene data show CDR1 as MNHNS and CDR2 as SASEGT. CDR3 in DNA: TGTGCCAGCAGTGAAGCATCCTTCTACGAGCAGTACTTC. Translated, it gives CASSEASFYEQYF.